One and the same sample provided the 30 T cell receptor beta chains below, sequenced in a study of blood T cell repertoires in COVID-19. Only in-frame clones appear in the TCRdb table, and some are missing; sequencing was by immunoSEQ multiplex PCR. Of 330,000 or so clones listed, about nine tenths are singletons. What was sequenced was peripheral blood. All receptors derive from a man aged 25-45 years with COVID-19, enrolled during active disease.

The chain links TRBV6-5 to TRBJ2-3; D ambiguous. Germline CDR1 MNHEY, CDR2 SVGAGI. This CDR3 spans 16 amino acids. V lost 0 bases to trimming and J lost 2 bases, with 12 bases between them. CDR3 amino acids: CASSYSAGSTTDTQYF. The DNA for the CDR3 is TGTGCCAGCAGTTACTCGGCAGGATCGACCACAGATACGCAGTATTTT.

The V gene is TRBV11-3, the J gene TRBJ2-1, with D perhaps matching TRBD2 (6 bases). The V end was cut by 0 bases, the J end by 4 bases, with 13 bases between. Germline-derived CDR1 and CDR2 are SGHNT and YENEEA. The CDR3 totals 16 residues. The CDR3 DNA sequence: TGTGCCAGCAGCTTAGATAGGGCGGGGTCTTACAATGAGCAGTTCTTC. This codes for CASSLDRAGSYNEQFF.

The chain couples TRBV29-1 to TRBJ2-2; tentatively, D is TRBD1 (5 bases). The germline CDR1 and CDR2 sequences are SQVTM and ANQGSEA. V shed 4 bases and J shed 0 bases, with 6 bases lying between them. The CDR3 loop spans 13 amino acids. In DNA, the CDR3 is TGCAGCGTTGTCAGGGCGAACACCGGGGAGCTGTTTTTT. Translating it yields CSVVRANTGELFF.

The rearrangement uses TRBV19 and TRBJ2-7, with TRBD1 matching 8 bases. The CDR3 runs to 17 residues. The V and J ends lost 1 base and 4 bases, in that order; junction bases with no gene match: 12. The germline V gene encodes CDR1 LNHDA and CDR2 SQIVND (reference sequence). CDR3 nucleotides: TGTGCCAGTAGTATAGCCAGGGGGCTATCCTACCCTTACGAGCAGTACTTC. It translates to CASSIARGLSYPYEQYF.

This sequence joins TRBV10-3 and TRBJ1-2, with D unclear. Looked up from germline, CDR1 is ENHRY and CDR2 is SYGVKD. This CDR3 spans 15 amino acids. The V gene lost 2 bases and the J gene lost 1 base, with 11 bases spanning the gap. This chain's CDR3 is CAISEENGINYGYTF. CDR3 nucleotides: TGTGCCATCAGTGAGGAAAACGGTATTAACTATGGCTACACCTTC.

This rearrangement joins TRBV18 to TRBJ2-5; tentatively, D is TRBD1 (5 bases). Germline CDR1 is KGHSH and CDR2 is LQKENI. This CDR3 comprises 14 residues. Deletions cut 0 bases from V and 5 bases from J, with 10 bases between. As DNA, the CDR3 is TGTGCCAGCTCACCACCGCAGGGCGGCGAGACCCAGTACTTC. It encodes CASSPPQGGETQYF.

The chain couples TRBV6-5 to TRBJ1-3, with 8 positions matching TRBD1. Germline V lookup: CDR1 MNHEY, CDR2 SVGAGI. V trimming: 11 bases; J trimming: 0 bases; junction bases outside the gene matches: 9. This CDR3 region has 15 residues. The CDR3 sequence: CAAVPTGDSGNTIYF. CDR3 nucleotides: TGTGCCGCCGTGCCGACAGGGGACTCTGGAAACACCATATATTTT.

The chain recombines TRBV28 with TRBJ2-2; TRBD1 matches 10 bases. The CDR3 is 16 amino acids. V gave up 7 bases and J gave up 7 bases; unmatched junction bases: 12. CDR1 and CDR2 from the germline V gene are MDHEN and SYDVKM. The CDR3 loop reads CASTFPGTGVGGELFF. Written as DNA, the CDR3 is TGTGCCAGCACCTTTCCCGGGACAGGGGTCGGCGGGGAGCTGTTTTTT.

The chain carries TRBV18 and TRBJ2-5; perhaps TRBD1 as D (6 bases). V was shortened by 2 bases and J by 4 bases, with 8 bases between the two germline ends. The CDR3 is 13 residues long. Looked up from germline, CDR1 is KGHSH and CDR2 is LQKENI. CDR3 loop: CASSPGGGETQYF. The DNA of the CDR3 is TGTGCCAGCTCACCAGGGGGCGGAGAGACCCAGTACTTC. The full variable domain, in which reference TRBV18 and TRBJ2-5 provide the parts outside the CDR3, is NAGVMQNPRHLVRRRGQEARLRCSPMKGHSHVYWYRQLPEEGLKFMVYLQKENIIDESGMPKERFSAEFPKEGPSILRIQQVVRGDSAAYFCASSPGGGETQYFGPGTRLLVL.

V and J are TRBV5-1 and TRBJ1-1; 7 bases match TRBD1. After removal of 5 bases from V and 2 bases from J, the junction contained 12 bases not matched to a gene. CDR1 and CDR2 (germline): SGHRS, YFSETQ. The CDR3 has 16 residues. The CDR3 DNA sequence: TGCGCCAGCAGTTCCAGGACAGGTCGGGGAAACACTGAAGCTTTCTTT. Protein product: CASSSRTGRGNTEAFF.

The J gene is TRBJ2-1, the V gene TRBV6-5; tentatively, D is TRBD1 (6 bases). Trimming pared 6 bases from V and 7 bases from J, leaving 7 bases between. The CDR3 extends over 11 amino acids. Germline V CDR1 and CDR2: MNHEY, SVGAGI. CDR3 loop: CASSQGNEQFF. DNA for the CDR3: TGTGCCAGCAGCCAGGGGAATGAGCAGTTCTTC.

This clone showed up just once. The chain combines TRBV6-2 or TRBV6-3 with TRBJ2-3; 10 nucleotides align to TRBD1. This CDR3 is 15 amino acids long. CDR1 is MNHEY, CDR2 SVGEGT, per germline. V lost 5 bases, J lost 5 bases, and 7 bases stayed unmatched. In DNA form, the CDR3 reads TGTGCCAGCAGTCGACAGGGGGCGCAAGGAGATACGCAGTATTTT. Amino acid sequence: CASSRQGAQGDTQYF.

This clone was seen only once. The genes are TRBV14 and TRBJ1-2, with D tentatively TRBD1 (5 bases). Trimming removed 4 bases at V and 4 bases at J, with 13 bases between. There are 14 residues in the CDR3. Germline CDR1 SGHDN, CDR2 FVKESK. The CDR3 spells CASSRETDTYGYTF. The CDR3 nucleotides read TGTGCCAGCAGCCGTGAGACAGACACCTATGGCTACACCTTC.

This sequence joins TRBV10-3 and TRBJ2-3; 9 positions agree with TRBD2. The CDR3 contains 16 residues. V shed 2 bases and J 2 bases; nucleotides not matched to a gene: 5. Germline CDR1 ENHRY, CDR2 SYGVKD. The CDR3 DNA sequence: TGTGCCATCAGTGAGAGACTAGCGGACATCACAGATACGCAGTATTTT. It codes for CAISERLADITDTQYF.

The chain carries TRBV5-1 and TRBJ2-3, with TRBD2 as a possible D gene (6 bases). The CDR3 runs to 15 residues. Germline CDR1 reads SGHRS; CDR2 reads YFSETQ. Trimming removed 0 bases at V and 1 base at J, with 9 bases between. The CDR3: CASSLATGGTDTQYF. DNA for the CDR3: TGCGCCAGCAGCTTGGCGACGGGGGGCACAGATACGCAGTATTTT.

This sequence joins TRBV7-3 and TRBJ2-1, with 13 bases that match TRBD2. After removal of 5 bases from V and 15 bases from J, the junction contained 10 bases not matched to a gene. Germline CDR1 is SGHTA and CDR2 is FQGTGA. The CDR3 spans 14 residues. CDR3 sequence (DNA): TGTGCCAGCAGCACTTGGACTAGCGGGGGCCCATTGTTCTTC. Translation: CASSTWTSGGPLFF.

The chain is built from TRBV5-4 and TRBJ2-7, with D perhaps TRBD2 (6 bases). Germline V lookup: CDR1 SGHNT, CDR2 YYREEE (reference sequence). The length of the CDR3 is 15 residues. V was cut by 0 bases and J by 3 bases, with 13 bases left in between. The CDR3 spells CASSLGGGIVYEQYF. CDR3 DNA sequence: TGTGCCAGCAGCTTGGGGGGCGGGATAGTCTACGAGCAGTACTTC.

The genes are TRBV5-1 and TRBJ1-5, with D possibly being TRBD1 (5 bases). CDR1 is SGHRS, CDR2 YFSETQ, per germline. The V end was cut by 4 bases, the J end by 1 base, with 9 bases between. The CDR3 sequence is 14 residues long. The CDR3 DNA follows: TGCGCCAGCAGCACGGGGGTCAGCAATCAGCCCCAGCATTTT. As protein: CASSTGVSNQPQHF.

This chain connects TRBV27 to TRBJ2-2; 9 nucleotides line up with TRBD1. Germline V lookup: CDR1 MNHEY, CDR2 SMNVEV (reference sequence). This CDR3 has 17 amino acids. V lost 5 bases to trimming and J lost 6 bases; unmatched junction nucleotides: 13. The CDR3 nucleotides are TGTGCCAGCAGTATGGGCCTCGGACAGGGGTTCCCCGGGGAGCTGTTTTTT. It translates to CASSMGLGQGFPGELFF.

This clone was recorded only once. The chain couples TRBV30 to TRBJ1-1; D unclear. The CDR3 runs 17 residues. CDR1 and CDR2 from the germline V gene are GTSNPN and SVGIG (reference sequence). V lost 2 bases to trimming and J lost 0 bases, with 19 bases between them. The CDR3: CAWSPPGGMLMNTEAFF. The CDR3 DNA is TGTGCCTGGAGTCCTCCCGGAGGGATGTTAATGAACACTGAAGCTTTCTTT.

On this clone: The sample holds other DNA sequences that translate to the same CDR3. The V gene is TRBV19, the J gene TRBJ2-7; TRBD1 agrees at 10 bases. With V trimmed by 6 bases and J by 4 bases, 9 bases remained unmatched. The CDR3 is 15 amino acids. The germline V gene has CDR1 LNHDA and CDR2 SQIVND (reference sequence). The CDR3 reads CASSTPGQGTYEQYF. In DNA form, the CDR3 reads TGTGCCAGTAGCACACCGGGACAGGGGACGTACGAGCAGTACTTC. Filled out from reference TRBV19 and TRBJ2-7, the complete variable domain reads DGGITQSPKYLFRKEGQNVTLSCEQNLNHDAMYWYRQDPGQGLRLIYYSQIVNDFQKGDIAEGYSVSREKKESFPLTVTSAQKNPTAFYLCASSTPGQGTYEQYFGPGTRLTVT.

The gene calls are TRBV4-1 and TRBJ1-6; perhaps TRBD1 as D (5 bases). V was trimmed by 7 bases and J by 9 bases, leaving 19 bases between them. The CDR3 is 15 residues long. Germline V gives CDR1 MGHRA, CDR2 YSYEKL. CDR3 sequence (DNA): TGCGCCAGCACCACGGGTCAGGGATTTAGTTCACCCCTCCACTTT. Protein: CASTTGQGFSSPLHF.

The J gene is TRBJ2-3, the V gene TRBV7-7; TRBD2 matches 7 bases. V was clipped by 5 bases and J by 2 bases; unmatched bases: 19. CDR1 and CDR2 from the germline V gene are SSHAT and FNYEAQ (reference sequence). This CDR3 contains 19 residues. The CDR3, as DNA: TGTGCCAGCAGCGAAGCGGGGACGCGGGCTAGCGGAACCACAGATACGCAGTATTTT. This codes for CASSEAGTRASGTTDTQYF.

V gene TRBV29-1 combines with J gene TRBJ2-1; 7 bases are a match to TRBD2. Germline trimming cut 2 bases from V and 6 bases from J; bases unmatched to any gene: 10. Germline CDR1 reads SQVTM; CDR2 reads ANQGSEA. This CDR3 has 15 amino acids. The CDR3 is CSVETQRGRFNEQFF. CDR3 nucleotide sequence: TGCAGCGTTGAAACCCAGCGGGGACGGTTCAATGAGCAGTTCTTC.

The CDR3 reads CASSPRGREGETQYF. The CDR3, as DNA: TGTGCCAGCTCACCACGAGGCAGGGAGGGAGAGACCCAGTACTTC. The chain recombines TRBV18 with TRBJ2-5; TRBD2 matches at 7 bases. J was trimmed by 4 bases and V by 1 base; bases with no gene match: 6. Germline V gene lookup returns CDR1 KGHSH and CDR2 LQKENI. The CDR3 is made up of 15 amino acids.

The rearrangement joins TRBV6-6 to TRBJ2-5; D remains unclear. The CDR3 has 11 residues. CDR1 and CDR2 from the germline V gene are MNHNY and SVGAGI (reference sequence). V was cut by 5 bases and J by 4 bases, with 5 bases left in between. CDR3: CASSLIETQYF. For the CDR3, the DNA is TGTGCCAGCAGTCTTATAGAGACCCAGTACTTC.

The chain recombines TRBV2 with TRBJ1-3; no firm D call. The CDR3 has 13 residues. V gave up 5 bases and J gave up 2 bases, with 7 bases separating them. From germline, CDR1 is SNHLY and CDR2 FYNNEI. The CDR3 spells CASSQTPGNTIYF. The CDR3 nucleotides read TGTGCCAGCAGTCAGACTCCTGGAAACACCATATATTTT. Supplemented by reference TRBV2 and TRBJ1-3, the full variable domain reads EPEVTQTPSHQVTQMGQEVILRCVPISNHLYFYWYRQILGQKVEFLVSFYNNEISEKSEIFDDQFSVERPDGSNFTLKIRSTKLEDSAMYFCASSQTPGNTIYFGEGSWLTVV.

The rearrangement uses TRBV21-1 and TRBJ1-5; TRBD1, the D gene given by the table, was not confirmed from the DNA. TRBV21-1 corresponds to a pseudogene. There are 21 residues in the CDR3. The CDR3 DNA reads as TGTGCCAGCAGCAAACGAGATAGGACAGGGGGCGGCTGGTTCGTCAATCAGCCCCAGCATTTT. Its translation: CASSKRDRTGGGWFVNQPQHF.

This clone was counted a single time. This chain connects TRBV19 to TRBJ1-5, with 10 bases identical to TRBD1. The CDR3 loop spans 14 amino acids. V trimming: 7 bases; J trimming: 4 bases; junction bases outside the gene matches: 4. Germline loops: CDR1 LNHDA, CDR2 SQIVND (reference sequence). CDR3 in DNA: TGTGCCAGTAAGGACAGGGGGAGGAATCAGCCCCAGCATTTT. Its translation is CASKDRGRNQPQHF.

This chain joins TRBV4-3 and TRBJ2-7, with D perhaps TRBD2 (6 bases). There are 15 residues in the CDR3. Germline lookup yields CDR1 LGHNA and CDR2 YSLEER. The V end was cut by 2 bases, the J end by 1 base, with 12 bases between. CDR3 DNA: TGCGCCAGCAGCCAATATCCGGGACTTTCCTACGAGCAGTACTTC. Residues: CASSQYPGLSYEQYF.